A single sample gave rise to the 32 T cell receptor beta chains below, sequenced in a study of T cells in Graves' hyperthyroidism and ophthalmopathy. What was amplified from RNA transcripts were TCR beta CDR3 regions. First-round RT-PCR targeting the TCR CDR3 was performed with the HTBI primer set. TCRdb reprocessed the multiplex PCR reads via MiXCR and lists one record per CDR3 protein. The table lists around 340,000 distinct CDR3 sequences, 17% of them singletons. The sequenced sample was blood. The source is a woman aged 25 to 39 with Graves' hyperthyroidism that later progressed to Graves' ophthalmopathy.

This clonotype was recorded many times. The rearrangement uses TRBV20-1 and TRBJ2-5; D unclear. Per germline, CDR1 DFQATT and CDR2 SNEGSKA (reference sequence). This CDR3 is 14 amino acids long. Deletions cut 6 bases from V and 2 bases from J, with 16 bases between. CDR3 sequence reads: CSARRPTQQETQYF. DNA of the CDR3: TGCAGTGCCAGAAGACCCACCCAACAAGAGACCCAGTACTTC.

This clonotype was observed at least ten times. J is TRBJ1-2 and V is TRBV5-1, with 10 bases matching TRBD1. V shed 4 bases and J 5 bases; nucleotides not matched to a gene: 5. This CDR3 region has 14 residues. Per germline, CDR1 SGHRS and CDR2 YFSETQ. Written as DNA, the CDR3 is TGCGCCAGCAGCCAATGGACAGGGGGGTATGGCTACACCTTC. Protein product: CASSQWTGGYGYTF. The whole variable domain, remainder taken from reference TRBV5-1 and TRBJ1-2, is KAGVTQTPRYLIKTRGQQVTLSCSPISGHRSVSWYQQTPGQGLQFLFEYFSETQRNKGNFPGRFSGRQFSNSRSEMNVSTLELGDSALYLCASSQWTGGYGYTFGSGTRLTVV.

Many counts were recorded for this clonotype. This chain joins TRBV29-1 and TRBJ2-2, with 8 positions matching TRBD2. V shed 4 bases, J shed 6 bases, and the junction held 31 bases outside the gene matches. The germline gives CDR1 SQVTM, CDR2 ANQGSEA. The CDR3 length is 22 residues. CDR3 sequence reads: CSVAGGEVSSKSLPPSPGELFF. DNA of the CDR3: TGCAGCGTTGCCGGGGGGGAAGTTTCCAGCAAATCACTTCCCCCCTCTCCCGGGGAGCTGTTTTTT.

This rearrangement joins TRBV4-1 to TRBJ2-1; TRBD2 might be the D (5 bases). V gave up 0 bases and J gave up 9 bases, with 9 bases separating them. The CDR3 spans 13 residues. Germline values: CDR1 MGHRA, CDR2 YSYEKL. Here the CDR3 reads CASSQERAAEQFF. The DNA of the CDR3 is TGCGCCAGCAGCCAAGAGAGAGCGGCTGAGCAGTTCTTC.

Ten or more counts support this clonotype. This chain joins TRBV29-1 and TRBJ2-2; D might be TRBD1 or TRBD2, each matching 6 bases. Germline V lookup: CDR1 SQVTM, CDR2 ANQGSEA. This CDR3 has 14 amino acids. V dropped 4 bases and J dropped 6 bases, with 15 bases sitting between them. For the CDR3, the DNA is TGCAGCGTTGCTTGGTTTGGGGGGCCCGGGGAGCTGTTTTTT. It is translated as CSVAWFGGPGELFF.

This clonotype was counted ten times or more. This sequence joins TRBV12-3 or TRBV12-4 and TRBJ1-1; D may be TRBD1 (5 bases). The CDR3 has 14 residues. V was shortened by 9 bases and J by 5 bases, with 19 bases between the two germline ends. CDR3 sequence: CASTIGGGLTEAFF. The CDR3 DNA follows: TGTGCCAGTACCATTGGGGGGGGGTTGACTGAAGCTTTCTTT.

The table lists this clonotype with many counts. This chain uses TRBV29-1 with TRBJ2-1; D unresolved. The CDR3 has 12 residues. V was shortened by 0 bases and J by 14 bases, with 14 bases between the two germline ends. CDR1 is SQVTM and CDR2 is ANQGSEA in the germline V gene. The CDR3 DNA reads as TGCAGCGTTGAAGACCAACTCTACCTCGAGTTCTTC. It encodes CSVEDQLYLEFF.

This clonotype showed up just once. Possible read error: a much larger clone is one base away. This chain uses TRBV10-3 with TRBJ2-2; the D gene is possibly TRBD2 (5 bases). The CDR3 contains 14 residues. CDR1 ENHRY and CDR2 SYGVKD come from the germline V gene. CDR3 sequence reads: CAISGRQHTGELLF. The CDR3 region has the DNA TGTGCCATCAGTGGTAGGCAGCACACCGGGGAGCTGCTTTTT.

This clonotype was seen ten or more times. The V and J genes are TRBV5-8 and TRBJ2-3; TRBD2 might be the D (6 bases). V was clipped by 0 bases and J by 4 bases, with 21 bases between them. This CDR3 contains 18 residues. Germline V gene lookup returns CDR1 SGHTS and CDR2 YDEGEE. For the CDR3, the DNA is TGTGCCAGCAGCTTGGGTCTCGCTGGCGGGACGGAGTCAGATACGCAGTATTTT. Translated: CASSLGLAGGTESDTQYF.

DNA of the CDR3: TGCGCCAGCAGCTTAGGTCTCGGACAGGTTTGGAGTGGAAACACCATATATTTT. Translating gives CASSLGLGQVWSGNTIYF. J is TRBJ1-3 and V is TRBV5-1; TRBD1 matches 7 bases. Germline assignment: CDR1 SGHRS and CDR2 YFSETQ. Germline trimming cut 2 bases from V and 3 bases from J; bases unmatched to any gene: 14. The CDR3 is 18 amino acids.

This clonotype was found many times. The CDR3 region has the DNA TGTGCCAGTACCCGGACAGGGGGCGACGCCGGGGAGCTGTTTTTT. Amino acids: CASTRTGGDAGELFF. The chain couples TRBV19 to TRBJ2-2, with 11 bases matching TRBD1. The V gene's germline CDR1 is LNHDA and CDR2 SQIVND (reference sequence). This CDR3 region has 15 residues. With 7 bases clipped from V and 6 bases from J, the junction kept 7 bases outside the gene matches. Full variable domain (remainder filled in from reference TRBV19 and TRBJ2-2): DGGITQSPKYLFRKEGQNVTLSCEQNLNHDAMYWYRQDPGQGLRLIYYSQIVNDFQKGDIAEGYSVSREKKESFPLTVTSAQKNPTAFYLCASTRTGGDAGELFFGEGSRLTVL.

The chain is built from TRBV29-1 and TRBJ2-5; 15 nucleotides agree with TRBD2. CDR3 length: 14 amino acids. The V gene end was trimmed by 6 bases and the J gene end by 2 bases; junction bases not matched to a gene: 1. Per the germline V gene, CDR1 is SQVTM and CDR2 is ANQGSEA. CDR3 region: CSVGLAGGQETQYF. The CDR3 coding sequence is TGCAGCGTGGGACTAGCGGGAGGACAAGAGACCCAGTACTTC.

The CDR3 spells CASSSTGAPLHF. Here the CDR3 DNA reads TGCGCCAGCAGCTCAACAGGGGCACCCCTCCACTTT. The V gene is TRBV5-1, the J gene TRBJ1-6; 7 bases are shared with TRBD1. Germline V lookup: CDR1 SGHRS, CDR2 YFSETQ. The J segment lost 11 bases and the V segment lost 3 bases, leaving 2 bases of the junction unmatched. CDR3 length: 12 amino acids.

This clonotype was seen ten or more times. This chain uses TRBV28 with TRBJ2-7, with 12 bases matching TRBD1. CDR3 size: 15 residues. CDR1 MDHEN and CDR2 SYDVKM come from the germline V gene. J was trimmed by 7 bases and V by 5 bases; bases with no gene match: 9. Here the CDR3 DNA reads TGTGCCAGCAGTCCGCCGGGACAGGGGGCGGGGGAGCAGTACTTC. This gives the protein CASSPPGQGAGEQYF. The full variable domain, rest sourced from reference TRBV28 and TRBJ2-7, is DVKVTQSSRYLVKRTGEKVFLECVQDMDHENMFWYRQDPGLGLRLIYFSYDVKMKEKGDIPEGYSVSREKKERFSLILESASTNQTSMYLCASSPPGQGAGEQYFGPGTRLTVT.

J is TRBJ1-2 and V is TRBV30; no reliable D call. Germline lookup yields CDR1 GTSNPN and CDR2 SVGIG (reference sequence). V was cut by 5 bases and J by 0 bases, with 7 bases left in between. The CDR3 has 12 amino acids. The DNA of the CDR3 is TGTGCCTGGGAACAGACTAACTATGGCTACACCTTC. Its translation: CAWEQTNYGYTF.

This clonotype was counted only a few times. The rearrangement joins TRBV28 to TRBJ2-1; possibly TRBD1 or TRBD2 for D (5 bases each). The CDR3 length is 14 residues. Germline CDR1 and CDR2: MDHEN and SYDVKM. The ends were cut back, 6 bases at V and 7 bases at J, with 16 bases in the middle. CDR3: CASSPGQGKNEQFF. The CDR3 bases are TGTGCCAGCAGCCCGGGGCAGGGAAAGAATGAGCAGTTCTTC.

This clonotype was found a few times. The chain uses TRBV11-1 and TRBJ2-5; D is unclear. The ends were cut back, 1 base at V and 5 bases at J, with 17 bases in the middle. The germline V gene has CDR1 SGHAT and CDR2 FQDESV (reference sequence). The CDR3 runs to 16 residues. The CDR3 reads CASSLVGGSPAETQYF. The CDR3, as DNA: TGTGCCAGCAGCTTAGTGGGTGGGTCCCCGGCGGAGACCCAGTACTTC.

This clonotype has ten or more counts. This chain connects TRBV3-1 to TRBJ1-6, with D unresolved. CDR1 LGHDT and CDR2 YNNKEL come from the germline V gene (reference sequence). The CDR3 runs 12 residues. The ends were cut back, 9 bases at V and 7 bases at J, with 10 bases in the middle. CDR3 in DNA: TGTGCCAGTGAGGACGAGAATTCACCCCTCCACTTT. Amino acid sequence: CASEDENSPLHF. The variable domain in full, completed from reference TRBV3-1 and TRBJ1-6, reads DTAVSQTPKYLVTQMGNDKSIKCEQNLGHDTMYWYKQDSKKFLKIMFSYNNKELIINETVPNRFSPKSPDKAHLNLHINSLELGDSAVYFCASEDENSPLHFGNGTRLTVT.

This clonotype came up many times. In DNA, the CDR3 is TGTGCCAGCAGTTTTTCCCGATGGCGGGCCAAAAACATTCAGTACTTC. Translation gives CASSFSRWRAKNIQYF. The genes are TRBV2 and TRBJ2-4; the D is unclear. CDR1 and CDR2 from the germline V gene are SNHLY and FYNNEI. The CDR3 extends over 16 amino acids. V was cut by 5 bases and J by 1 base, with 15 bases left in between.

This clonotype was seen repeatedly, ten times or more. This chain connects TRBV2 to TRBJ2-3; D may be TRBD1 (6 bases). CDR3 size: 14 residues. CDR1 and CDR2 (germline): SNHLY, FYNNEI. V lost 7 bases and J lost 2, with 13 bases in between. DNA of the CDR3: TGTGCCAGCACCAGACAGGCCCTCACAGATACGCAGTATTTT. Translation gives CASTRQALTDTQYF.

In this sample, this clonotype turned up many times. This chain connects TRBV20-1 to TRBJ2-7, with D maybe TRBD2 (6 bases). The ends were cut back, 8 bases at V and 2 bases at J, with 19 bases in the middle. Germline V gives CDR1 DFQATT, CDR2 SNEGSKA (reference sequence). The CDR3 length is 14 residues. The DNA for the CDR3 is TGCAGTTCGAGCCGGTCTAGCGCAACCTACGAGCAGTACTTC. Translation: CSSSRSSATYEQYF.

Many counts were recorded for this clonotype. V and J are TRBV12-3 or TRBV12-4 and TRBJ1-2; D unresolved. V lost 5 bases to trimming and J lost 4 bases, with 17 bases between them. The CDR3 loop spans 15 amino acids. CDR3 amino acids: CASSNDLTASYGYTF. The CDR3 nucleotides are TGTGCCAGCAGTAACGATCTAACGGCTAGCTATGGCTACACCTTC.

This clonotype was detected many times. The V and J genes are TRBV27 and TRBJ1-3, with 7 bases matching TRBD1. After removal of 5 bases from V and 2 bases from J, the junction contained 9 bases not matched to a gene. Germline V lookup: CDR1 MNHEY, CDR2 SMNVEV (reference sequence). The CDR3 spans 16 residues. CDR3 in amino acids: CASSIPDRRAGNTIYF. CDR3 DNA sequence: TGTGCCAGCAGTATCCCGGACAGGCGAGCTGGAAACACCATATATTTT.

This clonotype was counted ten times or more. This chain uses TRBV6-6 with TRBJ1-1; 8 positions match TRBD1. V gave up 2 bases and J gave up 7 bases; unmatched junction bases: 6. CDR3 size: 14 residues. Germline V gene sequence: CDR1 MNHNY, CDR2 SVGAGI (reference sequence). The CDR3 DNA reads as TGTGCCAGCAGTTACGGACAGGGCCGGGATGAAGCTTTCTTT. It is translated as CASSYGQGRDEAFF.

The CDR3 loop is CASSPMTVNTEAFF. CDR3 in DNA: TGTGCCAGCAGCCCAATGACAGTGAACACTGAAGCTTTCTTT. The chain combines TRBV28 with TRBJ1-1, with a possible D match to TRBD1 (5 bases). CDR3 length: 14 residues. CDR1 MDHEN and CDR2 SYDVKM come from the germline V gene. Trimming pared 6 bases from V and 0 bases from J, leaving 11 bases between.

The chain is built from TRBV4-1 and TRBJ1-5; D ambiguous. V lost 4 bases, J lost 2 bases, and 9 bases lay in between. The CDR3 runs 14 residues. Germline CDR1 is MGHRA and CDR2 is YSYEKL. The CDR3 DNA reads TGCGCCAGCAGCCCAATTTGGGGCAATCAGCCCCAGCATTTT. Amino acids: CASSPIWGNQPQHF.

The chain employs TRBV27 and TRBJ2-1; a possible D gene is TRBD2 (7 bases). The ends were cut back, 3 bases at V and 12 bases at J, with 21 bases in the middle. CDR3 length equals 15 residues. Per the germline V gene, CDR1 is MNHEY and CDR2 is SMNVEV (reference sequence). The CDR3, as DNA: TGTGCCAGCAGTTTTTACCGGGGGGCGGGGGTAGGGCAGTTCTTC. Protein: CASSFYRGAGVGQFF.

This clonotype was seen at least ten times. J is TRBJ1-3 and V is TRBV2, with D perhaps TRBD1 (5 bases). Germline CDR1 is SNHLY and CDR2 is FYNNEI. Trimming cost V 8 bases and J 8 bases, with 19 bases left between them. The CDR3 is made up of 14 amino acids. The CDR3 DNA reads as TGTGCCAGCCACCCGACAGTCTCTCAGGACACCATATATTTT. Protein sequence: CASHPTVSQDTIYF. Filled out from reference TRBV2 and TRBJ1-3, the complete variable domain reads EPEVTQTPSHQVTQMGQEVILRCVPISNHLYFYWYRQILGQKVEFLVSFYNNEISEKSEIFDDQFSVERPDGSNFTLKIRSTKLEDSAMYFCASHPTVSQDTIYFGEGSWLTVV.

In its sample, this clonotype was seen many times. The chain joins TRBV28 to TRBJ1-5, with 9 bases aligning to TRBD1. The trim removed 5 bases at V and 5 bases at J, leaving 7 bases unmatched. The length of the CDR3 is 15 residues. Germline values: CDR1 MDHEN, CDR2 SYDVKM. The CDR3 reads CASSNRDRVDQPQHF. The CDR3 bases are TGTGCCAGCAGTAACCGGGACAGGGTGGATCAGCCCCAGCATTTT. Full variable domain (missing parts from reference TRBV28 and TRBJ1-5): DVKVTQSSRYLVKRTGEKVFLECVQDMDHENMFWYRQDPGLGLRLIYFSYDVKMKEKGDIPEGYSVSREKKERFSLILESASTNQTSMYLCASSNRDRVDQPQHFGDGTRLSIL.

This clonotype was seen only a few times. The V gene is TRBV19, the J gene TRBJ2-7; D gene uncertain. V lost 7 bases, J lost 0 bases, and 13 bases lay in between. This CDR3 contains 14 residues. Germline lookup yields CDR1 LNHDA and CDR2 SQIVND (reference sequence). In DNA, the CDR3 is TGTGCCAGTACTGGAACGGGTAACTCCTACGAGCAGTACTTC. Amino acid sequence: CASTGTGNSYEQYF.

This clonotype appeared many times. The chain uses TRBV20-1 and TRBJ2-7; D possibly corresponds to TRBD1 (5 bases). The CDR3 is made up of 11 amino acids. The V end was cut by 6 bases, the J end by 3 bases, with 9 bases between. Germline CDR1 reads DFQATT; CDR2 reads SNEGSKA (reference sequence). CDR3 protein: CSAPGNYEQYF. CDR3 DNA sequence: TGCAGTGCCCCAGGGAACTACGAGCAGTACTTC.

This clonotype was counted ten times or more. This rearrangement joins TRBV5-6 to TRBJ1-1; D not resolved. The CDR3 extends over 14 amino acids. Germline CDR1 SGHDT, CDR2 YYEEEE. Trimming cost V 5 bases and J 5 bases, with 16 bases left between them. CDR3 residues: CASRETGLGTEAFF. CDR3 DNA: TGTGCCAGCAGGGAGACTGGGCTTGGAACTGAAGCTTTCTTT.